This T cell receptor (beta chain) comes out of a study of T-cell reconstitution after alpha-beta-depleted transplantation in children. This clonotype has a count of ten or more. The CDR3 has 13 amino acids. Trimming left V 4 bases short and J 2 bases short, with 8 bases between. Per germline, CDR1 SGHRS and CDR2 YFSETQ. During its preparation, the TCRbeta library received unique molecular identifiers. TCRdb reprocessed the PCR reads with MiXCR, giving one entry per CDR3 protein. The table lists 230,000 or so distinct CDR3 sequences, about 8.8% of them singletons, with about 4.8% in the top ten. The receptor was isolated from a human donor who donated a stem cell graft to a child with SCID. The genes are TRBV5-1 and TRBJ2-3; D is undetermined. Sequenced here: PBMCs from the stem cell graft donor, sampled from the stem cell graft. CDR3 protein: CASSETLTDTQYF. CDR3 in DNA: TGCGCCAGCAGCGAGACCCTCACAGATACGCAGTATTTT.